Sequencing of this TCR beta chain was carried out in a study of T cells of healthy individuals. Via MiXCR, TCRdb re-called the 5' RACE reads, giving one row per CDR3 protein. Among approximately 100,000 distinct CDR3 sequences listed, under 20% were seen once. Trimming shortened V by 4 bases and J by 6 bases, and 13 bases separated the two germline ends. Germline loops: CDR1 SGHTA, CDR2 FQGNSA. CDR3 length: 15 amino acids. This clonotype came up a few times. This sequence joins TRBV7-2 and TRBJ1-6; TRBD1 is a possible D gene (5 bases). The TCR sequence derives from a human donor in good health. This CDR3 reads CASSSRQLLNSPLHF. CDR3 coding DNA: TGTGCCAGCAGCTCCCGACAGCTCCTTAATTCACCCCTCCACTTT.